This T cell receptor (beta chain) appears in the sequencing data of a study of blood T cell repertoires in COVID-19. Study-wide context: All recovered Cohort 3 donors got two negative PCRs, got clearance, or saw symptom resolution. The United States, Italy and Spain provided the acute and convalescent COVID-19 samples. The cDNA or gDNA used as material had been derived from T cells, B-cell-depleted T cells, or PBMCs.

Sequencing was performed with immunoSEQ multiplex PCR; in TCRdb, only in-frame clones are kept and a portion is missing. The table lists a few hundred thousand clones, more than 75% of them singletons. This CDR3 is 17 amino acids long. V lost 4 bases to trimming and J lost 3 bases; unmatched junction nucleotides: 12. CDR1 and CDR2 (germline): MNHEY, SMNVEV (reference sequence). Self-reported history from a screening survey and questionnaire set each donor's cohort. This chain joins TRBV27 and TRBJ2-1; 7 bases map to TRBD2. This clonotype was obtained from a man aged 30 to 45 in a cohort exposed to, infected with or recovered from COVID-19 (not recorded which). The specimen was PBMCs or T cells enriched from blood (not recorded which). The CDR3 bases are TGTGCCAGCAGTTCCCCCTCTGGGAAGCGGGACTACAATGAGCAGTTCTTC. This encodes CASSSPSGKRDYNEQFF.